In its sample, the clone carrying this T cell receptor beta chain was seen many times. Samples came from axillary lymph nodes draining the breast cancer. TCRdb ran MiXCR on the multiplex PCR reads and lists one entry per CDR3 protein. The data show 200,000 to 300,000 distinct CDR3 sequences, 30% to 35% seen once. Germline V gene data show CDR1 as SEHNR and CDR2 as FQNEAQ (reference sequence). V gave up 9 bases and J gave up 6 bases; unmatched junction bases: 8. CDR3 length equals 13 residues. The data belong to a study of breast tumors, draining lymph nodes, adjacent tissues. The material sequenced was axillary lymph node tissue. The rearrangement joins TRBV7-9 to TRBJ2-7; 10 bases are a match to TRBD1. The receptor was isolated from a female donor with breast cancer. Some clones in this sample may be carry-over from other donors' samples. The CDR3 region is CASTGTGDFEQYF. The CDR3 region has the DNA TGTGCCAGTACTGGGACAGGGGACTTCGAGCAGTACTTC. The full variable domain, rest sourced from reference TRBV7-9 and TRBJ2-7, is DTGVSQNPRHKITKRGQNVTFRCDPISEHNRLYWYRQTLGQGPEFLTYFQNEAQLEKSRLLSDRFSAERPKGSFSTLEIQRTEQGDSAMYLCASTGTGDFEQYFGPGTRLTVT.